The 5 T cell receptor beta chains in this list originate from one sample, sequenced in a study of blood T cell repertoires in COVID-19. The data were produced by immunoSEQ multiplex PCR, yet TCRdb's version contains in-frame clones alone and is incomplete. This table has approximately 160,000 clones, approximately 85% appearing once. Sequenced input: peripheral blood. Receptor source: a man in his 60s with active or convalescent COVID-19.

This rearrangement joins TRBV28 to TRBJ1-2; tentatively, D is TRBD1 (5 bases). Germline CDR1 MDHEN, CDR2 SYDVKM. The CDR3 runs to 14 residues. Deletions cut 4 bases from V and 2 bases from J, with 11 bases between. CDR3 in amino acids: CASSWGRPNYGYTF. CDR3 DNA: TGTGCCAGCAGTTGGGGCAGGCCGAACTATGGCTACACCTTC.

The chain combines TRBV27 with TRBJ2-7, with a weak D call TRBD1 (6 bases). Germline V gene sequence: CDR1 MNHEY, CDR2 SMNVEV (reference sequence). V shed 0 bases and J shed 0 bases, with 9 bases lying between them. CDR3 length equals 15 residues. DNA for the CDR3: TGTGCCAGCAGTTTATCTACAGGGCGCTCCTACGAGCAGTACTTC. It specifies CASSLSTGRSYEQYF.

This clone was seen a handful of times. CDR3 sequence: CASRDLDRAGTQYF. The CDR3 DNA follows: TGTGCCAGCAGGGACTTGGACAGGGCGGGGACCCAGTACTTC. The chain recombines TRBV2 with TRBJ2-5; 8 bases align to TRBD1. Per germline, CDR1 SNHLY and CDR2 FYNNEI. The CDR3 contains 14 residues. V was pared by 6 bases and J by 7 bases, with 10 bases of the junction left unmatched.

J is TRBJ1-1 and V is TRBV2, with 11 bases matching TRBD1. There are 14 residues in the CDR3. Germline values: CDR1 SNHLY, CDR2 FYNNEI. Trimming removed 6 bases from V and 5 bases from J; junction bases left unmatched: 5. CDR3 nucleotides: TGTGCCAGCAGCGGGACAGGGGGGCGAACTGAAGCTTTCTTT. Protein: CASSGTGGRTEAFF. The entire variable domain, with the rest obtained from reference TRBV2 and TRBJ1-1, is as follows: EPEVTQTPSHQVTQMGQEVILRCVPISNHLYFYWYRQILGQKVEFLVSFYNNEISEKSEIFDDQFSVERPDGSNFTLKIRSTKLEDSAMYFCASSGTGGRTEAFFGQGTRLTVV.

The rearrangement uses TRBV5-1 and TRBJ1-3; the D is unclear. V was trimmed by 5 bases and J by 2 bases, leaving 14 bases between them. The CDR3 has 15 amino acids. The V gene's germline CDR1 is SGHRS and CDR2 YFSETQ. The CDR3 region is CASRRARTPGNTIYF. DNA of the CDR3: TGCGCCAGCAGGCGCGCACGGACTCCTGGAAACACCATATATTTT.